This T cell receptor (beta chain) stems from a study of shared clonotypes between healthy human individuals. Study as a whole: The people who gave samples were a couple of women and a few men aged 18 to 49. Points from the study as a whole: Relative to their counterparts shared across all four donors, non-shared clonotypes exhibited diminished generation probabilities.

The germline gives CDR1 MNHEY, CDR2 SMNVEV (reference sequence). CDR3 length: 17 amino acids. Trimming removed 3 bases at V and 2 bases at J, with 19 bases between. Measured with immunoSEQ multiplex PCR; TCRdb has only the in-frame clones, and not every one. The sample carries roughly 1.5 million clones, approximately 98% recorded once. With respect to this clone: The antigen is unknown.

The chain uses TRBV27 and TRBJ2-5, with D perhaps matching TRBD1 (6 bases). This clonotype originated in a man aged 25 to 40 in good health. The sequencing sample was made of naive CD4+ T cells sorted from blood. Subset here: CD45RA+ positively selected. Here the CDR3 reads CASSLFVGAGRQETQYF. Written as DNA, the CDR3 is TGTGCCAGCAGTTTGTTTGTGGGGGCAGGACGACAAGAGACCCAGTACTTC.